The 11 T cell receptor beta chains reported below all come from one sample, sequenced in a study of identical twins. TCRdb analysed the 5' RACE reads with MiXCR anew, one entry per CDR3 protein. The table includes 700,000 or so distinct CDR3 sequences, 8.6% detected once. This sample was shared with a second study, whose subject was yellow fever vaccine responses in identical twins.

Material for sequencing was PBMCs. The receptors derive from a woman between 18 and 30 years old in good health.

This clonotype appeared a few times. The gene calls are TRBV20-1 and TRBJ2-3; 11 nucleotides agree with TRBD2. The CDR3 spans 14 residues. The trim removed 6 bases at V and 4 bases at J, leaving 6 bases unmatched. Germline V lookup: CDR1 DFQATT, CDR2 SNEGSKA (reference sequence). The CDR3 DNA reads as TGCAGTGCAAACCTAGCGGGGGGCGCAGATACGCAGTATTTT. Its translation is CSANLAGGADTQYF.

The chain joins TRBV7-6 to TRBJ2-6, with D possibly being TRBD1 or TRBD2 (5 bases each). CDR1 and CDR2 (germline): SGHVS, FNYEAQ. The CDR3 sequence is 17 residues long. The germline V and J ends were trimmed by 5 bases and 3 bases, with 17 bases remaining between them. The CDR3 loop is CASSPLQGAGGANVLTF. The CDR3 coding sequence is TGTGCCAGCAGCCCCCTCCAGGGAGCAGGTGGGGCCAACGTCCTGACTTTC.

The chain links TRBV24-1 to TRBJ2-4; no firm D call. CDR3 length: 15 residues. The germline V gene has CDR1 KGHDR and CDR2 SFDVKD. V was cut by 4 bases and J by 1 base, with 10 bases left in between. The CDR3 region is CATSDDNGAKNIQYF. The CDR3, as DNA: TGTGCCACCAGTGACGACAACGGGGCCAAAAACATTCAGTACTTC.

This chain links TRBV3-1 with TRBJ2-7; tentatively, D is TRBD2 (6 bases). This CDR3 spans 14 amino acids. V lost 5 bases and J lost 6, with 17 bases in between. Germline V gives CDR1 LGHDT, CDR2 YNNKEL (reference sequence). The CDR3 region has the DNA TGTGCCAGCAGCGGGGCGGGGTTCTTTGCCGAGCAGTACTTC. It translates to CASSGAGFFAEQYF.

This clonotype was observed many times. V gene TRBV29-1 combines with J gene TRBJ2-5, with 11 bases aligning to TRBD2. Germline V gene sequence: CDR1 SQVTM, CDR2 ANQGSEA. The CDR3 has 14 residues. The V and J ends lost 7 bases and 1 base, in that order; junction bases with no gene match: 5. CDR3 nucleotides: TGCAGCGGCCGACTAGCGGGGCGCCAAGAGACCCAGTACTTC. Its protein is CSGRLAGRQETQYF.

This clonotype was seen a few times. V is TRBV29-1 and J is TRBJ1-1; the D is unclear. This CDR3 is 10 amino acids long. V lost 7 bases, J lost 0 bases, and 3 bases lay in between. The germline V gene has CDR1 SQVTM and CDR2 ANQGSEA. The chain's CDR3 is CSGLNTEAFF. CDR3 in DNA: TGCAGCGGGCTGAACACTGAAGCTTTCTTT.

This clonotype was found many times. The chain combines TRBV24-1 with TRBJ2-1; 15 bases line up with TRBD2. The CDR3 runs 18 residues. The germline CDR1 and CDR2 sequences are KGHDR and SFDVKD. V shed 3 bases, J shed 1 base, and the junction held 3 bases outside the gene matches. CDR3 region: CATSDEGLAGGSYNEQFF. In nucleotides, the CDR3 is TGTGCCACCAGTGATGAAGGACTAGCGGGGGGGTCCTACAATGAGCAGTTCTTC.

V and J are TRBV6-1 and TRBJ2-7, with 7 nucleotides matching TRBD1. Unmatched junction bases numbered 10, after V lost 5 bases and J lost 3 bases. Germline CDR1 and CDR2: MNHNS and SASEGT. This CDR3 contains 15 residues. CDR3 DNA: TGTGCCAGCAGTCCCCCGGGGACAGCCTTCTACGAGCAGTACTTC. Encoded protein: CASSPPGTAFYEQYF.

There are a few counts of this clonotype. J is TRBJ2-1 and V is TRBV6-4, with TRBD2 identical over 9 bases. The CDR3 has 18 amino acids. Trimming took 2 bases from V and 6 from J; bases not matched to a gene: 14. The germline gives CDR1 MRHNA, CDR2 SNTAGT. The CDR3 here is CASSDHNRYSGRANEQFF. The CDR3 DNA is TGTGCCAGCAGTGACCATAACAGATATAGCGGGAGAGCCAATGAGCAGTTCTTC.

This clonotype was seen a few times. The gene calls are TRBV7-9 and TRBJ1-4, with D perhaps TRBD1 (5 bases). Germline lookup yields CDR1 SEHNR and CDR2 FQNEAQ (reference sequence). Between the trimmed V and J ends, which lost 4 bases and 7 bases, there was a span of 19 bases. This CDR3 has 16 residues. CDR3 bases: TGTGCCAGCAGCTCCCGGGACTCAGGGATAGTTGAAAAACTGTTTTTT. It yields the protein CASSSRDSGIVEKLFF.

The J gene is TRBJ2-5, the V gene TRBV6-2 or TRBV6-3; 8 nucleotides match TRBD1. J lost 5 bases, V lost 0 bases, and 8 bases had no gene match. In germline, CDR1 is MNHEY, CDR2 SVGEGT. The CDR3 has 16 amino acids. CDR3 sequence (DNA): TGTGCCAGCAGTTACTCGAGAAGGACAGGGAGGGAGACCCAGTACTTC. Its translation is CASSYSRRTGRETQYF.